Below, 17 T cell receptor beta chains from the same sample are listed, as sequenced in a study of T cells in Graves' hyperthyroidism and ophthalmopathy. The source material, RNA transcripts, was used to amplify TCR beta CDR3 regions. Researchers ran a first-round RT-PCR on the TCR CDR3 using the HTBI primer set. Each CDR3 protein gets one entry after TCRdb re-called the multiplex PCR reads with MiXCR. The profile covers 500,000 to 650,000 distinct CDR3 sequences, with 17% appearing a single time and about 16% taken by the ten largest. The sample was blood. These receptors all stem from a woman under 30 with Graves' ophthalmopathy.

The chain couples TRBV4-2 to TRBJ1-2; unclear D gene. The CDR3 is made up of 15 amino acids. Germline V gene data show CDR1 as LGHNA and CDR2 as YNFKEQ. Between the trimmed V and J ends, which lost 7 bases and 4 bases, there was a span of 19 bases. The CDR3 DNA follows: TGTGCCAGCACCCGGACGCTCGAAGGTGGCTATGGCTACACCTTC. Amino acids: CASTRTLEGGYGYTF.

The rearrangement links TRBV4-3 to TRBJ2-1; TRBD2 aligns across 7 bases. Germline V gene lookup returns CDR1 LGHNA and CDR2 YSLEER. CDR3 length: 19 amino acids. V lost 0 bases and J lost 4; bases outside the gene matches: 15. In DNA, the CDR3 is TGCGCCAGCAGCCAAGAGAGGCTAGCGGAGTGGGACCTATACAATGAGCAGTTCTTC. Translated: CASSQERLAEWDLYNEQFF.

This sequence joins TRBV14 and TRBJ2-3; D is possibly TRBD1 (5 bases). V was clipped by 2 bases and J by 6 bases, with 12 bases between them. Per germline, CDR1 SGHDN and CDR2 FVKESK. The CDR3 has 14 amino acids. CDR3 sequence reads: CASSQRLKGDTQYF. CDR3 sequence (DNA): TGTGCCAGCAGCCAACGCCTAAAGGGGGATACGCAGTATTTT.

This clonotype showed up many times. V gene TRBV7-9 combines with J gene TRBJ1-1; unclear D gene. The V end was cut by 2 bases, the J end by 4 bases, with 11 bases between. Germline lookup yields CDR1 SEHNR and CDR2 FQNEAQ (reference sequence). This CDR3 region has 14 residues. CDR3 bases: TGTGCCAGCAGCTTATCGGGCCGGGCCACTGAAGCTTTCTTT. Translated, it gives CASSLSGRATEAFF.

This clonotype was seen ten or more times. The chain employs TRBV18 and TRBJ2-1; the match to TRBD2 covers 14 bases. CDR1 KGHSH and CDR2 LQKENI come from the germline V gene. CDR3 length equals 18 residues. Trimming at V came to 3 bases and at J to 8 bases, leaving 12 bases not matched to a gene. This chain's CDR3 is CASSPKTSGGAEFHEQFF. The DNA for the CDR3 is TGTGCCAGCTCACCCAAGACTAGCGGGGGGGCCGAGTTCCATGAGCAGTTCTTC.

The rearrangement uses TRBV30 and TRBJ1-3; D perhaps matches TRBD1 (6 bases). The CDR3 sequence is 15 residues long. Germline assignment: CDR1 GTSNPN and CDR2 SVGIG (reference sequence). V lost 4 bases, J lost 0 bases, and 13 bases lay in between. The CDR3 loop is CAWKGQIHSGNTIYF. For the CDR3, the DNA is TGTGCCTGGAAAGGACAGATCCACTCTGGAAACACCATATATTTT.

This chain uses TRBV9 with TRBJ2-3; 13 bases map to TRBD2. V was clipped by 4 bases and J by 6 bases; unmatched bases: 5. The CDR3 is 15 residues long. Germline CDR1 and CDR2: SGDLS and YYNGEE. The CDR3 loop is CASSTAGLAGDTQYF. The CDR3 region has the DNA TGTGCCAGCAGCACCGCGGGACTAGCGGGGGATACGCAGTATTTT. Based on the CDR3 plus reference TRBV9 and TRBJ2-3, the full variable domain is DSGVTQTPKHLITATGQRVTLRCSPRSGDLSVYWYQQSLDQGLQFLIQYYNGEERAKGNILERFSAQQFPDLHSELNLSSLELGDSALYFCASSTAGLAGDTQYFGPGTRLTVL.

This clonotype was observed many times. The V and J genes are TRBV11-2 and TRBJ2-7; 12 nucleotides agree with TRBD2. Per germline, CDR1 SGHAT and CDR2 FQNNGV. This CDR3 spans 14 amino acids. The V segment lost 7 bases and the J segment 2 bases; nucleotides outside the gene matches: 3. CDR3 coding DNA: TGTGCCAGCACCGGACTAGCGGGAACCTACGAGCAGTACTTC. Translation: CASTGLAGTYEQYF.

This clonotype was detected only a few times. J is TRBJ1-2 and V is TRBV29-1; D perhaps matches TRBD1 (5 bases). Trimming removed 6 bases from V and 2 bases from J, with 16 bases in between. CDR3 length: 14 amino acids. Germline CDR1 SQVTM, CDR2 ANQGSEA. CDR3 DNA: TGCAGCGTAGAGACAGTCCAGCCCAACTATGGCTACACCTTC. This encodes CSVETVQPNYGYTF.

This clonotype showed up many times. The CDR3: CAWSPRTEAFF. The CDR3 DNA reads TGTGCCTGGAGTCCCCGGACTGAAGCTTTCTTT. This sequence joins TRBV30 and TRBJ1-1, with D uncertain. CDR1 and CDR2 (germline): GTSNPN, SVGIG (reference sequence). Between the trimmed V and J ends, which lost 2 bases and 5 bases, there was a span of 6 bases. The CDR3 is made up of 11 amino acids.

The V gene is TRBV20-1, the J gene TRBJ2-7; D perhaps matches TRBD1 (5 bases). Trimming removed 5 bases at V and 2 bases at J, with 10 bases between. CDR1 and CDR2 from the germline V gene are DFQATT and SNEGSKA (reference sequence). CDR3 length: 12 amino acids. CDR3 protein: CSAGASPYEQYF. The DNA of the CDR3 is TGCAGTGCTGGGGCGAGCCCCTACGAGCAGTACTTC.

This clonotype showed up many times. J is TRBJ1-1 and V is TRBV28; 7 bases match TRBD1. The ends lost 8 bases at V and 10 bases at J; junction bases unmatched: 7. Per germline, CDR1 MDHEN and CDR2 SYDVKM. There are 11 residues in the CDR3. The CDR3 loop is CASSQGLGAFF. CDR3 bases: TGTGCCAGCTCACAGGGGTTAGGAGCTTTCTTT.

With regard to this clonotype: A much larger clone lies one base from this, so it may be a read error. J is TRBJ2-7 and V is TRBV13, with D possibly being TRBD2 (5 bases). This CDR3 is 16 amino acids long. The V and J ends lost 5 bases and 2 bases respectively, with 19 bases between them. CDR1 PRHDT and CDR2 FYEKMQ come from the germline V gene (reference sequence). CDR3 in DNA: TGTGCCAGCAGCCCGAACCCGACTAACGGGACCTACGAGCAGTACTTC. Its protein product is CASSPNPTNGTYEQYF.

The J gene is TRBJ1-2, the V gene TRBV6-2 or TRBV6-3; D is unresolved. Trimming pared 3 bases from V and 4 bases from J, leaving 12 bases between. The CDR3 contains 14 residues. Per the germline V gene, CDR1 is MNHEY and CDR2 is SVGEGT. The CDR3 nucleotides are TGTGCCAGCAGTTATACGGACTTACCCTATGGCTACACCTTC. Amino acid sequence: CASSYTDLPYGYTF.

This clonotype was detected only once. The chain carries TRBV12-3 or TRBV12-4 and TRBJ2-1; perhaps TRBD1 as D (5 bases). The CDR3 runs 15 residues. V gave up 2 bases and J gave up 8 bases, with 16 bases separating them. CDR3 residues: CASSLLAQGMDEQFF. In DNA form, the CDR3 reads TGTGCCAGCAGTTTACTGGCGCAGGGAATGGATGAGCAGTTCTTC.

This clonotype was counted many times. The CDR3 sequence: CASSINSGNYEQYF. CDR3 nucleotides: TGTGCCAGCAGCATAAACAGCGGGAACTACGAGCAGTACTTC. V and J are TRBV7-9 and TRBJ2-7; 7 bases are a match to TRBD2. V trimming: 5 bases; J trimming: 3 bases; junction bases outside the gene matches: 7. CDR1 and CDR2 from the germline V gene are SEHNR and FQNEAQ (reference sequence). There are 14 residues in the CDR3. Full variable domain (remainder filled in from reference TRBV7-9 and TRBJ2-7): DTGVSQNPRHKITKRGQNVTFRCDPISEHNRLYWYRQTLGQGPEFLTYFQNEAQLEKSRLLSDRFSAERPKGSFSTLEIQRTEQGDSAMYLCASSINSGNYEQYFGPGTRLTVT.

This clonotype was found many times. Being one base from a much bigger clone, this may be a read error. The chain combines TRBV28 with TRBJ2-7; a possible D gene is TRBD1 (5 bases). Germline loops: CDR1 MDHEN, CDR2 SYDVKM. Deletions cut 5 bases from V and 2 bases from J, with 7 bases between. The CDR3 has 12 amino acids. The CDR3 reads CASSPDTYEQYF. For the CDR3, the DNA is TGTGCCAGCAGTCCGGACACCTACGAGCAGTACTTC.